Below, 30 T cell receptor beta chains from the same sample are listed, as sequenced in a study of T cell responses to AZD1222 COVID-19 vaccine. Repertoires were generated with immunoSEQ multiplex PCR, while TCRdb's copy carries only in-frame clones and drops some. The sample shows around 120,000 clones, around 88% of them seen only once. The material was peripheral blood, obtained on day 0 of AZD1222 vaccination. These TCRs come from an adult in good health.

The CDR3 DNA reads TGTGCCAGCAGCGAGACAGGGTCCAATCAGCCCCAGCATTTT. As protein: CASSETGSNQPQHF. The chain uses TRBV2 and TRBJ1-5; 7 bases are a match to TRBD1. The ends lost 6 bases at V and 3 bases at J; junction bases unmatched: 5. From germline, CDR1 is SNHLY and CDR2 FYNNEI. The CDR3 extends over 14 amino acids.

The V and J genes are TRBV5-5 and TRBJ1-2, with D possibly TRBD1 on 5 matching bases. V was trimmed by 2 bases and J by 2 bases, leaving 13 bases between them. The CDR3 has 15 residues. CDR1 and CDR2 (germline): SGHKS, YYEKEE (reference sequence). Written as DNA, the CDR3 is TGTGCCAGCAGCTTCACTGGGACGGGGAACTATGGCTACACCTTC. Translating it yields CASSFTGTGNYGYTF.

This rearrangement joins TRBV2 to TRBJ1-1; no clear D. This CDR3 is built from 14 residues. In germline, CDR1 is SNHLY, CDR2 FYNNEI. With 3 bases removed from V and 4 bases from J, the gap between germline ends came to 12 bases. DNA of the CDR3: TGTGCCAGCAGTGACGGATCCGGGCCCACTGAAGCTTTCTTT. Translated: CASSDGSGPTEAFF.

This clone appeared a few times. The chain joins TRBV7-6 to TRBJ1-1; 8 bases are a match to TRBD1. Trimming at V came to 5 bases and at J to 7 bases, leaving 3 bases not matched to a gene. This CDR3 is built from 12 residues. CDR1 and CDR2 (germline): SGHVS, FNYEAQ. CDR3 nucleotides: TGTGCCAGCAGCGAAGGACAGGGTGAAGCTTTCTTT. This encodes CASSEGQGEAFF.

The rearrangement uses TRBV29-1 and TRBJ2-1; TRBD1 matches at 10 bases. The CDR3 consists of 12 residues. The V and J ends lost 7 bases and 10 bases, in that order; junction bases with no gene match: 7. Looked up from germline, CDR1 is SQVTM and CDR2 is ANQGSEA. The DNA for the CDR3 is TGCAGCGGGAGGACAGGGGGTAACGAGCAGTTCTTC. This sequence encodes CSGRTGGNEQFF.

The chain couples TRBV4-3 to TRBJ1-3; tentative D call: TRBD1 (6 bases). CDR3 length: 16 amino acids. The ends were cut back, 1 base at V and 0 bases at J, with 10 bases in the middle. The germline V gene encodes CDR1 LGHNA and CDR2 YSLEER. The CDR3 loop is CASSQAQGFSGNTIYF. Written as DNA, the CDR3 is TGCGCCAGCAGCCAAGCTCAGGGGTTCTCTGGAAACACCATATATTTT.

The V call is TRBV11-3, the J call TRBJ1-6; unclear D gene. The germline V gene has CDR1 SGHNT and CDR2 YENEEA. V was shortened by 5 bases and J by 8 bases, with 10 bases between the two germline ends. The CDR3 extends over 13 amino acids. CDR3 in amino acids: CASSANRDSPLHF. The CDR3 DNA follows: TGTGCCAGCAGCGCGAACCGGGATTCACCCCTCCACTTT.

The gene calls are TRBV28 and TRBJ1-4; the match to TRBD1 covers 9 bases. V lost 5 bases to trimming and J lost 7 bases; unmatched junction nucleotides: 5. The CDR3 consists of 14 residues. The V gene's germline CDR1 is MDHEN and CDR2 SYDVKM. CDR3 residues: CASSATGGSEKLFF. CDR3 nucleotides: TGTGCCAGCAGTGCGACAGGGGGTAGTGAAAAACTGTTTTTT. Drawing the rest from reference TRBV28 and TRBJ1-4, the complete variable domain is DVKVTQSSRYLVKRTGEKVFLECVQDMDHENMFWYRQDPGLGLRLIYFSYDVKMKEKGDIPEGYSVSREKKERFSLILESASTNQTSMYLCASSATGGSEKLFFGSGTQLSVL.

CDR3 coding DNA: TGTGCCAGCAGCTTAGGGGGTTTGAACACTGAAGCTTTCTTT. Protein sequence: CASSLGGLNTEAFF. The genes are TRBV7-2 and TRBJ1-1; D gene uncertain. There are 14 residues in the CDR3. CDR1 SGHTA and CDR2 FQGNSA come from the germline V gene. V was trimmed by 1 base and J by 0 bases, leaving 6 bases between them.

The J gene is TRBJ2-5, the V gene TRBV7-2; no clear D. Germline V gene sequence: CDR1 SGHTA, CDR2 FQGNSA. This CDR3 is 15 amino acids long. Between the trimmed V and J ends, which lost 1 base and 3 bases, there was a span of 12 bases. The CDR3 loop reads CASSLDPRQEETQYF. The CDR3, as DNA: TGTGCCAGCAGCTTAGACCCCAGGCAGGAAGAGACCCAGTACTTC.

J is TRBJ1-2 and V is TRBV12-3 or TRBV12-4; D possibly corresponds to TRBD1 (6 bases). V was shortened by 5 bases and J by 6 bases, with 10 bases between the two germline ends. The CDR3 sequence is 12 residues long. The CDR3 nucleotides are TGTGCCAGCAGTAGGGGGACGGATGGCTACACCTTC. This codes for CASSRGTDGYTF.

The J gene is TRBJ1-1, the V gene TRBV2, with TRBD1 matching 9 bases. Germline values: CDR1 SNHLY, CDR2 FYNNEI. The CDR3 spans 16 residues. V was clipped by 5 bases and J by 7 bases; unmatched bases: 14. The CDR3 region is CASSKTQGAPHDEAFF. CDR3 coding DNA: TGTGCCAGCAGTAAGACACAGGGGGCGCCCCATGATGAAGCTTTCTTT.

The J gene is TRBJ2-2, the V gene TRBV27; TRBD1 aligns across 11 bases. V dropped 3 bases and J dropped 5; count of bases not matched to a gene: 8. The length of the CDR3 is 17 residues. The V gene's germline CDR1 is MNHEY and CDR2 SMNVEV (reference sequence). The CDR3 DNA follows: TGTGCCAGCAGTTTGTCAACCGGGACAGGGGGGACCGGGGAGCTGTTTTTT. This codes for CASSLSTGTGGTGELFF.

This sequence joins TRBV10-3 and TRBJ2-3, with D tentatively TRBD1 (5 bases). V was cut by 0 bases and J by 2 bases, with 12 bases left in between. The CDR3 loop spans 16 amino acids. The germline V gene encodes CDR1 ENHRY and CDR2 SYGVKD. The CDR3: CAISESLGQLTDTQYF. CDR3 sequence (DNA): TGTGCCATCAGTGAGTCGCTGGGGCAGCTCACAGATACGCAGTATTTT.

This clone was detected once. The chain employs TRBV9 and TRBJ1-1; weak D call: TRBD1 (5 bases). The germline V gene encodes CDR1 SGDLS and CDR2 YYNGEE. There are 13 residues in the CDR3. Trimming removed 1 base from V and 4 bases from J, with 8 bases in between. The CDR3 bases are TGTGCCAGCAGCGTATCAGGGTTCACTGAAGCTTTCTTT. Its translation: CASSVSGFTEAFF.

The rearrangement links TRBV27 to TRBJ2-1; D might be TRBD2 (6 bases). The germline V gene has CDR1 MNHEY and CDR2 SMNVEV (reference sequence). This CDR3 has 17 amino acids. The ends were cut back, 2 bases at V and 0 bases at J, with 14 bases in the middle. Written as DNA, the CDR3 is TGTGCCAGCAGTTTAAACTACTGGGGAGGCTCCTACAATGAGCAGTTCTTC. It encodes CASSLNYWGGSYNEQFF.

This chain joins TRBV7-9 and TRBJ2-2, with D uncertain. The CDR3 is made up of 15 amino acids. Germline loops: CDR1 SEHNR, CDR2 FQNEAQ (reference sequence). V gave up 8 bases and J gave up 1 base, with 14 bases separating them. The CDR3 sequence: CASGPLGQNTGELFF. CDR3 nucleotides: TGTGCCAGCGGCCCCCTGGGTCAGAACACCGGGGAGCTGTTTTTT.

This clone showed up just once. The gene calls are TRBV6-5 and TRBJ1-2, with 7 bases fitting TRBD1. The CDR3 totals 13 residues. Losses at the gene ends were 8 bases for V and 2 bases for J; bases not matched to a gene: 5. Germline V gives CDR1 MNHEY, CDR2 SVGAGI. The CDR3 spells CASSGTENYGYTF. Written as DNA, the CDR3 is TGTGCCAGCTCCGGGACAGAGAACTATGGCTACACCTTC.

The J gene is TRBJ2-3, the V gene TRBV28; 8 bases map to TRBD1. The germline CDR1 and CDR2 sequences are MDHEN and SYDVKM. The CDR3 totals 14 residues. V was pared by 5 bases and J by 9 bases, with 10 bases of the junction left unmatched. CDR3 nucleotides: TGTGCCAGCAGTCTCGGAAGGACAGGGACCACGCAGTATTTT. Protein sequence: CASSLGRTGTTQYF.

This chain connects TRBV19 to TRBJ1-1; 8 bases map to TRBD1. This CDR3 has 14 residues. Germline V CDR1 and CDR2: LNHDA, SQIVND (reference sequence). The junction had 6 bases not matched to a gene; V was cut back by 4 bases and J by 5 bases. The CDR3: CASSTRGLGTEAFF. The CDR3 DNA is TGTGCCAGTAGTACCAGGGGGCTTGGAACTGAAGCTTTCTTT.

The genes are TRBV19 and TRBJ2-1, with D maybe TRBD1 (6 bases). The CDR3 length is 14 residues. The ends were cut back, 1 base at V and 7 bases at J, with 11 bases in the middle. Germline lookup yields CDR1 LNHDA and CDR2 SQIVND (reference sequence). In nucleotides, the CDR3 is TGTGCCAGTAGTATAGGACAGGACCAGAATGAGCAGTTCTTC. Protein product: CASSIGQDQNEQFF.

This clone appeared a single time. The genes are TRBV11-1 and TRBJ2-1; D is undetermined. This CDR3 region has 12 residues. Germline V gene sequence: CDR1 SGHAT, CDR2 FQDESV (reference sequence). The V end lost 5 bases, the J end lost 5 bases, and 7 bases lay between the germline ends. The CDR3: CASSLKNNEQFF. The CDR3 DNA sequence: TGTGCCAGCAGCCTAAAGAACAATGAGCAGTTCTTC.

The rearrangement uses TRBV4-3 and TRBJ2-5, with D possibly being TRBD2 (5 bases). The CDR3 runs 13 residues. The ends were cut back, 1 base at V and 5 bases at J, with 8 bases in the middle. CDR1 is LGHNA, CDR2 YSLEER, per germline. This CDR3 is CASSQARGETQYF. The CDR3 nucleotides are TGCGCCAGCAGCCAAGCCCGAGGGGAGACCCAGTACTTC.

The rearrangement joins TRBV7-2 to TRBJ1-4, with no clear D. The CDR3 has 14 amino acids. Trimming left V 5 bases short and J 2 bases short, with 9 bases between. Germline lookup yields CDR1 SGHTA and CDR2 FQGNSA. CDR3 region: CASSTQRTNEKLFF. DNA of the CDR3: TGTGCCAGCAGCACCCAGCGGACTAATGAAAAACTGTTTTTT.

The chain recombines TRBV2 with TRBJ2-5; no clear D. The germline V and J ends were trimmed by 6 bases and 5 bases, with 10 bases remaining between them. The CDR3 totals 12 residues. Germline CDR1 and CDR2: SNHLY and FYNNEI. The CDR3 reads CASRSSMETQYF. The CDR3 DNA sequence: TGTGCCAGCAGATCAAGCATGGAGACCCAGTACTTC.

V and J are TRBV15 and TRBJ2-7, with 7 nucleotides matching TRBD1. The CDR3 spans 15 residues. CDR1 is LNHNV, CDR2 YYDKDF, per germline (reference sequence). V dropped 5 bases and J dropped 1; count of bases not matched to a gene: 8. The CDR3, as DNA: TGTGCCACCAGCCCCGGGGACAGTACATCCTACGAGCAGTACTTC. Translation: CATSPGDSTSYEQYF.

This sequence joins TRBV6-1 and TRBJ2-5; D ambiguous. The V end lost 1 base, the J end lost 4 bases, and 10 bases lay between the germline ends. This CDR3 is built from 14 residues. The germline CDR1 and CDR2 sequences are MNHNS and SASEGT. The CDR3 loop reads CASSEGLPPETQYF. In nucleotides, the CDR3 is TGTGCCAGCAGTGAAGGTCTGCCCCCAGAGACCCAGTACTTC.

This rearrangement joins TRBV3-1 (or the pseudogene TRBV3-2) to TRBJ2-3; TRBD1 aligns across 8 bases. Germline CDR1 LGHDT, CDR2 YNNKEL (reference sequence). The CDR3 totals 16 residues. Germline trimming cut 4 bases from V and 4 bases from J; bases unmatched to any gene: 10. CDR3 nucleotide sequence: TGTGCCAGCAGCCGGACAGGGACACGCCGTCCAGATACGCAGTATTTT. Its protein is CASSRTGTRRPDTQYF.

The chain couples TRBV6-5 to TRBJ2-7; D unresolved. The V and J ends lost 0 bases and 6 bases respectively, with 9 bases between them. Germline-derived CDR1 and CDR2 are MNHEY and SVGAGI. This CDR3 has 13 residues. CDR3 in amino acids: CASSYSSKGEQYF. Here the CDR3 DNA reads TGTGCCAGCAGTTACTCGAGTAAAGGCGAGCAGTACTTC.

The V call is TRBV3-1 (or the pseudogene TRBV3-2), the J call TRBJ1-1; 9 bases are shared with TRBD1. The length of the CDR3 is 14 residues. The ends lost 3 bases at V and 11 bases at J; junction bases unmatched: 10. The germline V gene has CDR1 LGHDT and CDR2 YNNKEL (reference sequence). CDR3 coding DNA: TGTGCCAGCAGCCATGCCGGGACAGGGAAGATGGCTTTCTTT. It codes for CASSHAGTGKMAFF.